The 14 T cell receptor beta chains presented below share a single source sample, sequenced in a study of persistence of HIV-infected CD4 T cells. Sequencing used immunoSEQ version 4 in survey mode. The method was immunoSEQ multiplex PCR; TCRdb's version includes in-frame clones alone and lacks a portion of them. This sample has tens of thousands of clones, with around 75% found just once. Cells were stimulated with CMV-infected fibroblast lysates at 10 ug/mL. Memory cells lacking CD40L and CD69 with high CD45RO were sorted. What these receptors recognize is not known. This specimen was CD4+ T cells sorted from PBMCs after approximately 19-hour stimulation, taken from a patient who received antiretroviral therapy. These receptors were obtained from an adult man with HIV who was CMV-seropositive.

The rearrangement uses TRBV7-2 and TRBJ1-5; D is unresolved. CDR1 and CDR2 from the germline V gene are SGHTA and FQGNSA. The CDR3 covers 14 residues. The V gene lost 1 base and the J gene lost 4 bases, with 8 bases spanning the gap. CDR3 nucleotides: TGTGCCAGCAGCTTAGGCCCTCAAAATCAGCCCCAGCATTTT. It is translated as CASSLGPQNQPQHF.

On this clone itself: The same CDR3 also results from other DNA sequences found in this sample. The chain has TRBV4-1 and TRBJ2-3; D ambiguous. Per germline, CDR1 MGHRA and CDR2 YSYEKL. The CDR3 length is 13 residues. The V end was cut by 4 bases, the J end by 3 bases, with 8 bases between. CDR3: CASSPQSTDTQYF. CDR3 bases: TGCGCCAGCAGCCCCCAATCGACAGATACGCAGTATTTT.

This chain links TRBV19 with TRBJ1-1; TRBD1 aligns across 9 bases. The CDR3 is made up of 15 amino acids. V dropped 5 bases and J dropped 3; count of bases not matched to a gene: 7. The germline gives CDR1 LNHDA, CDR2 SQIVND (reference sequence). Here the CDR3 DNA reads TGTGCCAGTAGTCCCTTACAGGGGGCGGACACTGAAGCTTTCTTT. Translated: CASSPLQGADTEAFF.

This clone was detected only once. The rearrangement joins TRBV6-5 to TRBJ1-2; perhaps TRBD1 as D (6 bases). Germline V lookup: CDR1 MNHEY, CDR2 SVGAGI. Trimming removed 3 bases from V and 4 bases from J, with 12 bases in between. This CDR3 is built from 14 residues. The CDR3 here is CASSYSGERYGYTF. CDR3 in DNA: TGTGCCAGCAGTTATTCAGGGGAGCGCTATGGCTACACCTTC.

V gene TRBV9 combines with J gene TRBJ2-1; the D is unclear. This CDR3 is 15 amino acids long. V was pared by 3 bases and J by 0 bases, with 10 bases between. CDR1 and CDR2 from the germline V gene are SGDLS and YYNGEE. CDR3: CASSGVPSSYNEQFF. Here the CDR3 DNA reads TGTGCCAGCAGCGGCGTTCCGAGCTCCTACAATGAGCAGTTCTTC.

This chain uses TRBV7-9 with TRBJ1-2; TRBD1 matches at 7 bases. The V and J ends lost 4 bases and 7 bases, in that order; junction bases with no gene match: 12. Germline V gene lookup returns CDR1 SEHNR and CDR2 FQNEAQ (reference sequence). There are 15 residues in the CDR3. The CDR3 protein is CASSSRQGSLAGYTF. The DNA of the CDR3 is TGTGCCAGCAGCTCCAGACAGGGTTCCCTAGCTGGCTACACCTTC.

This clone appeared a single time. The CDR3: CASSPQGGNQPQHF. The DNA for the CDR3 is TGTGCCAGCAGCCCACAGGGTGGGAATCAGCCCCAGCATTTT. The rearrangement joins TRBV9 to TRBJ1-5; possibly TRBD1 for D (6 bases). The CDR3 is 14 amino acids. The V end lost 4 bases, the J end lost 4 bases, and 12 bases lay between the germline ends. Germline V CDR1 and CDR2: SGDLS, YYNGEE.

The chain uses TRBV30 and TRBJ1-5, with 8 nucleotides matching TRBD1. The germline V gene encodes CDR1 GTSNPN and CDR2 SVGIG (reference sequence). The V segment lost 3 bases and the J segment 6 bases; nucleotides outside the gene matches: 4. This CDR3 is built from 13 residues. The CDR3 nucleotides read TGTGCCTGGAGAGGACAGGGAAGTCAGCCCCAGCATTTT. This encodes CAWRGQGSQPQHF. The entire variable domain, with the rest obtained from reference TRBV30 and TRBJ1-5, is as follows: SQTIHQWPATLVQPVGSPLSLECTVEGTSNPNLYWYRQAAGRGLQLLFYSVGIGQISSEVPQNLSASRPQDRQFILSSKKLLLSDSGFYLCAWRGQGSQPQHFGDGTRLSIL.

Only a few counts were recorded for this clone. V usage is TRBV14 and J usage is TRBJ1-1; D remains ambiguous. This CDR3 spans 13 amino acids. CDR1 and CDR2 (germline): SGHDN, FVKESK. V dropped 3 bases and J dropped 10 bases, with 15 bases sitting between them. The CDR3 here is CASSQSYQAGAFF. As DNA, the CDR3 is TGTGCCAGCAGCCAGAGCTACCAGGCCGGAGCTTTCTTT.

J is TRBJ1-1 and V is TRBV19; TRBD1 is a possible D gene (6 bases). Trimming removed 6 bases at V and 8 bases at J, with 34 bases between. The CDR3 consists of 19 residues. Per germline, CDR1 LNHDA and CDR2 SQIVND (reference sequence). CDR3: CASRNQDILGARHGPEAFF. CDR3 nucleotide sequence: TGTGCCAGTAGAAATCAAGATATACTGGGGGCACGCCACGGTCCGGAAGCTTTCTTT.

The chain uses TRBV19 and TRBJ2-7; tentatively, D is TRBD2 (5 bases). The CDR3 totals 13 residues. The germline gives CDR1 LNHDA, CDR2 SQIVND (reference sequence). Trimming left V 4 bases short and J 5 bases short, with 12 bases between. The CDR3 spells CASSKPSLNEQYF. The DNA of the CDR3 is TGTGCCAGTAGTAAACCTAGCTTAAACGAGCAGTACTTC.

The chain employs TRBV18 and TRBJ2-4, with D possibly called TRBD1 or TRBD2 (5 bases each). V was trimmed by 2 bases and J by 0 bases, leaving 14 bases between them. Germline V lookup: CDR1 KGHSH, CDR2 LQKENI. CDR3 length: 17 amino acids. DNA for the CDR3: TGTGCCAGCTCACCATGGGGGACCCAGCTAGCCAAAAACATTCAGTACTTC. This codes for CASSPWGTQLAKNIQYF.

The rearrangement links TRBV6-1 to TRBJ1-2; D unresolved. Germline V lookup: CDR1 MNHNS, CDR2 SASEGT. The CDR3 is 12 residues long. The ends were cut back, 2 bases at V and 7 bases at J, with 8 bases in the middle. The CDR3 DNA follows: TGTGCCAGCAGTGAATTTTGGGGTGGCTACACCTTC. Residues: CASSEFWGGYTF.

This chain joins TRBV4-3 and TRBJ2-1, with a weak D call TRBD1 (5 bases). Per germline, CDR1 LGHNA and CDR2 YSLEER. With 0 bases removed from V and 4 bases from J, the gap between germline ends came to 16 bases. The CDR3 covers 17 residues. The CDR3: CASSQDVPGHLYNEQFF. The CDR3 nucleotides are TGCGCCAGCAGCCAAGACGTCCCCGGACACCTTTACAATGAGCAGTTCTTC.